Presented here are 15 T cell receptor beta chains from one specimen sequenced in a study of cytomegalovirus exposure and HLA in healthy donors. Use of 60 Vbeta and 13 Jbeta primers characterized the PCR. The method was immunoSEQ multiplex PCR; TCRdb's version includes in-frame clones alone and lacks a portion of them. The sample shows about 150,000 clones, about 83% of them seen only once. Sequenced sample: PBMCs. The receptor source for this set is a middle-aged woman in good health and CMV-seronegative.

This clone occurred a few times. This rearrangement joins TRBV5-1 to TRBJ2-3, with D tentatively TRBD2 (6 bases). The V gene's germline CDR1 is SGHRS and CDR2 YFSETQ. The CDR3 contains 17 residues. Trimming removed 0 bases at V and 0 bases at J, with 14 bases between. The CDR3 reads CASSLVPAGYSTDTQYF. CDR3 sequence (DNA): TGCGCCAGCAGCTTGGTTCCAGCGGGTTATAGCACAGATACGCAGTATTTT.

To note about this clone: This CDR3 is also generated by other DNA sequences in the sample. As DNA, the CDR3 is TGTGCCAGCAGCTCCCCAGGGGTGGATGAAAAACTGTTTTTT. Its translation: CASSSPGVDEKLFF. The chain is built from TRBV27 and TRBJ1-4; possibly TRBD1 for D (6 bases). CDR3 length equals 14 residues. Trimming pared 6 bases from V and 6 bases from J, leaving 14 bases between. CDR1 is MNHEY, CDR2 SMNVEV, per germline (reference sequence).

This chain connects TRBV13 to TRBJ1-2; D is perhaps TRBD1 (5 bases). Trimming shortened V by 5 bases and J by 5 bases, and 15 bases separated the two germline ends. Germline V gene data show CDR1 as PRHDT and CDR2 as FYEKMQ (reference sequence). The CDR3 spans 14 residues. The CDR3 nucleotides read TGTGCCAGCAGCCGGAGACAGTCATTTTATGGCTACACCTTC. It encodes CASSRRQSFYGYTF.

The chain's CDR3 is CASSLTSGSEYEQYF. In nucleotides, the CDR3 is TGTGCCAGCAGCCTTACTAGCGGGAGTGAATACGAGCAGTACTTC. The V and J genes are TRBV6-6 and TRBJ2-7; 11 bases are shared with TRBD2. There are 15 residues in the CDR3. The J segment lost 4 bases and the V segment lost 6 bases, leaving 8 bases of the junction unmatched. Per germline, CDR1 MNHNY and CDR2 SVGAGI (reference sequence).

This chain uses TRBV5-4 with TRBJ1-6; a possible D gene is TRBD1 (5 bases). The CDR3 runs to 13 residues. The V gene's germline CDR1 is SGHNT and CDR2 YYREEE (reference sequence). The V end lost 4 bases, the J end lost 9 bases, and 11 bases lay between the germline ends. This CDR3 reads CASSAAGFSPLHF. CDR3 coding DNA: TGTGCCAGCAGCGCCGCAGGGTTTTCACCCCTCCACTTT.

The chain employs TRBV6-1 and TRBJ2-3; D possibly corresponds to TRBD1 (5 bases). V lost 6 bases and J 8 bases, leaving 21 bases between the germline ends. Germline V CDR1 and CDR2: MNHNS, SASEGT. The CDR3 extends over 15 amino acids. CDR3 amino acids: CASSQRGQQTGTQYF. In DNA, the CDR3 is TGTGCCAGCAGCCAGCGAGGACAACAAACGGGTACGCAGTATTTT.

This chain links TRBV9 with TRBJ2-7, with 11 bases aligning to TRBD1. Germline assignment: CDR1 SGDLS and CDR2 YYNGEE. Trimming removed 3 bases from V and 6 bases from J; junction bases left unmatched: 8. The CDR3 has 15 residues. CDR3 residues: CASSETGTGGSEQYF. Here the CDR3 DNA reads TGTGCCAGCAGCGAAACCGGGACAGGGGGGTCCGAGCAGTACTTC. The whole variable domain, remainder taken from reference TRBV9 and TRBJ2-7, is DSGVTQTPKHLITATGQRVTLRCSPRSGDLSVYWYQQSLDQGLQFLIQYYNGEERAKGNILERFSAQQFPDLHSELNLSSLELGDSALYFCASSETGTGGSEQYFGPGTRLTVT.

The chain joins TRBV10-3 to TRBJ1-2, with TRBD1 identical over 7 bases. The junction had 1 base not matched to a gene; V was cut back by 3 bases and J by 3 bases. CDR1 is ENHRY and CDR2 is SYGVKD in the germline V gene. The CDR3 contains 13 residues. Here the CDR3 reads CAISDTGDYGYTF. CDR3 coding DNA: TGTGCCATCAGTGATACAGGGGACTATGGCTACACCTTC.

The rearrangement joins TRBV11-3 to TRBJ2-1; 12 nucleotides align to TRBD2. V lost 4 bases, J lost 3 bases, and 1 base stayed unmatched. The CDR3 is 15 residues long. Looked up from germline, CDR1 is SGHNT and CDR2 is YENEEA. CDR3 protein: CASSSTSGSYNEQFF. The DNA of the CDR3 is TGTGCCAGCAGCTCGACTAGCGGGAGCTACAATGAGCAGTTCTTC.

The chain carries TRBV9 and TRBJ1-6; D possibly corresponds to TRBD1 (5 bases). CDR3 length equals 16 residues. Trimming cost V 4 bases and J 13 bases, with 24 bases left between them. Germline V gene lookup returns CDR1 SGDLS and CDR2 YYNGEE. CDR3 bases: TGTGCCAGCAGCTCCGACTCCGGGACTGTTTTTATTCCCCTCCACTTT. Residues: CASSSDSGTVFIPLHF.

The chain combines TRBV5-1 with TRBJ1-2, with D perhaps matching TRBD1 (5 bases). V dropped 3 bases and J dropped 0 bases, with 18 bases sitting between them. Germline CDR1 is SGHRS and CDR2 is YFSETQ. CDR3 length: 17 residues. CDR3 sequence (DNA): TGCGCCAGCAGCTCCGGGGGGTCGCCAGAGACTAACTATGGCTACACCTTC. This encodes CASSSGGSPETNYGYTF.

This chain links TRBV30 with TRBJ1-1; no reliable D call. Trimming removed 2 bases from V and 0 bases from J, with 13 bases in between. This CDR3 spans 15 amino acids. CDR1 and CDR2 from the germline V gene are GTSNPN and SVGIG (reference sequence). The CDR3 nucleotides are TGTGCCTGGAGTATCCCCACAGAACTGAACACTGAAGCTTTCTTT. This translates into CAWSIPTELNTEAFF.

The V call is TRBV7-9, the J call TRBJ2-7; TRBD2 matches 13 bases. The CDR3 is 15 amino acids. Germline values: CDR1 SEHNR, CDR2 FQNEAQ (reference sequence). Germline trimming cut 3 bases from V and 5 bases from J; bases unmatched to any gene: 4. As DNA, the CDR3 is TGTGCCAGCAGCTTCGGGACTAGCGGGATTAACGAGCAGTACTTC. It yields the protein CASSFGTSGINEQYF. The full variable domain, its missing parts supplied by reference TRBV7-9 and TRBJ2-7, is DTGVSQNPRHKITKRGQNVTFRCDPISEHNRLYWYRQTLGQGPEFLTYFQNEAQLEKSRLLSDRFSAERPKGSFSTLEIQRTEQGDSAMYLCASSFGTSGINEQYFGPGTRLTVT.

A word on this clone: A read error is likely here: a far larger clone is one base away. Other DNA sequences in the same sample also yield this CDR3. V and J are TRBV30 and TRBJ2-1; 7 nucleotides align to TRBD2. The CDR3 is 13 amino acids. Germline V gives CDR1 GTSNPN, CDR2 SVGIG (reference sequence). The CDR3 reads CAWSVRENNEQFF. CDR3 coding DNA: TGTGCATGGAGTGTGCGGGAGAACAATGAGCAGTTCTTC.

The chain carries TRBV30 and TRBJ2-4; D call uncertain. The germline V gene encodes CDR1 GTSNPN and CDR2 SVGIG (reference sequence). Trimming took 3 bases from V and 5 from J, leaving 8 bases between them. The CDR3 spans 12 residues. The CDR3 protein is CAWRSVENIQYF. The CDR3 DNA is TGTGCCTGGAGGTCGGTAGAAAACATTCAGTACTTC.